These 21 T cell receptor beta chains share one sample of origin, sequenced in a study of T-cell reconstitution after alpha-beta-depleted transplantation in children. The authors prepared the TCRbeta library with unique molecular identifiers. A single record per CDR3 protein comes from TCRdb applying MiXCR to the PCR reads. The sample gives approximately 350,000 distinct CDR3 sequences, roughly 17% of which show up once; about 41% is in the top ten. Sequenced here: PBMCs, mostly from graft donor cells, sampled 360 days after TCRalphabeta/CD19-depleted stem cell transplant. The receptor set was obtained from a male patient aged 2 to 9 who had a stem cell transplant for acute lymphoblastic leukemia, so the T cells may come from the graft donor.

This clonotype was picked up many times. This chain links TRBV28 with TRBJ2-7; D remains ambiguous. V gave up 5 bases and J gave up 0 bases, with 8 bases separating them. The CDR3 sequence is 13 residues long. Germline CDR1 MDHEN, CDR2 SYDVKM. The chain's CDR3 is CASSPPSSYEQYF. CDR3 DNA sequence: TGTGCCAGCAGTCCCCCAAGCTCCTACGAGCAGTACTTC.

The gene calls are TRBV27 and TRBJ2-7, with D perhaps given as TRBD1 or TRBD2 (5 bases each). V lost 1 base, J lost 2 bases, and 12 bases lay in between. This CDR3 has 15 amino acids. The germline CDR1 and CDR2 sequences are MNHEY and SMNVEV (reference sequence). The CDR3 DNA sequence: TGTGCCAGCAGTTTATATCGGGGCGGTCCCTACGAGCAGTACTTC. The encoded protein is CASSLYRGGPYEQYF.

This clonotype has only a few counts. J is TRBJ2-1 and V is TRBV7-9; D unclear. Deletions cut 4 bases from V and 0 bases from J, with 16 bases between. Germline assignment: CDR1 SEHNR and CDR2 FQNEAQ (reference sequence). The CDR3 length is 17 residues. The CDR3 reads CASSSGPKESSYNEQFF. The CDR3 region has the DNA TGTGCCAGCAGCTCCGGGCCCAAAGAGTCCTCCTACAATGAGCAGTTCTTC. The entire variable domain, with the rest obtained from reference TRBV7-9 and TRBJ2-1, is as follows: DTGVSQNPRHKITKRGQNVTFRCDPISEHNRLYWYRQTLGQGPEFLTYFQNEAQLEKSRLLSDRFSAERPKGSFSTLEIQRTEQGDSAMYLCASSSGPKESSYNEQFFGPGTRLTVL.

This clonotype was counted a few times. The CDR3 bases are TGTGCCAGCAGCCCTATGTCATGGGAGCAGTTCTTC. The encoded protein is CASSPMSWEQFF. The chain joins TRBV11-2 to TRBJ2-1; no definite D call. Per the germline V gene, CDR1 is SGHAT and CDR2 is FQNNGV. There are 12 residues in the CDR3. The germline V and J ends were trimmed by 5 bases and 10 bases, with 12 bases remaining between them. The whole variable domain, filled in from reference TRBV11-2 and TRBJ2-1, reads EAGVAQSPRYKIIEKRQSVAFWCNPISGHATLYWYQQILGQGPKLLIQFQNNGVVDDSQLPKDRFSAERLKGVDSTLKIQPAKLEDSAVYLCASSPMSWEQFFGPGTRLTVL.

The rearrangement uses TRBV11-1 and TRBJ2-2; a possible D gene is TRBD2 (6 bases). Germline lookup yields CDR1 SGHAT and CDR2 FQDESV (reference sequence). This CDR3 has 15 amino acids. V was trimmed by 4 bases and J by 3 bases, leaving 12 bases between them. Here the CDR3 reads CASSSRDLYTGELFF. CDR3 coding DNA: TGTGCCAGCAGCTCCCGGGACTTATACACCGGGGAGCTGTTTTTT.

The sample holds many counts of this clonotype. The V call is TRBV12-3 or TRBV12-4, the J call TRBJ2-3; D remains unclear. V was clipped by 2 bases and J by 1 base, with 10 bases between them. The CDR3 is made up of 15 amino acids. For the CDR3, the DNA is TGTGCCAGCAGTTTACGAGACGGCCGCACAGATACGCAGTATTTT. This sequence encodes CASSLRDGRTDTQYF.

The rearrangement uses TRBV12-5 and TRBJ2-1; TRBD2 matches 14 bases. The CDR3 has 17 amino acids. CDR1 LGHNT and CDR2 FRNRAP come from the germline V gene. V shed 4 bases, J shed 9 bases, and the junction held 11 bases outside the gene matches. As DNA, the CDR3 is TGTGCTAGTGGTTCTCAGGCCGGGACTAGCGGGAGTCGTGAGCAGTTCTTC. Translating it yields CASGSQAGTSGSREQFF.

This sequence joins TRBV5-1 and TRBJ2-7; TRBD1 might be the D (5 bases). This CDR3 spans 14 amino acids. Germline values: CDR1 SGHRS, CDR2 YFSETQ. Trimming removed 5 bases from V and 2 bases from J, with 14 bases in between. CDR3 DNA sequence: TGCGCCAGCAGTGAGGAAGTCAGGGCCTACGAGCAGTACTTC. This translates into CASSEEVRAYEQYF.

The V call is TRBV4-2, the J call TRBJ2-1; a possible D gene is TRBD2 (5 bases). This CDR3 contains 16 residues. Trimming removed 0 bases from V and 6 bases from J, with 15 bases in between. The germline V gene has CDR1 LGHNA and CDR2 YNFKEQ. CDR3 region: CASSQDPSSLLNEQFF. In DNA, the CDR3 is TGTGCCAGCAGCCAAGATCCGTCTAGCCTACTCAATGAGCAGTTCTTC.

This rearrangement joins TRBV19 to TRBJ1-1; D is perhaps TRBD1 (5 bases). The CDR3 spans 13 residues. The V gene lost 7 bases and the J gene lost 1 base, with 10 bases spanning the gap. Germline assignment: CDR1 LNHDA and CDR2 SQIVND (reference sequence). The CDR3 reads CASTLTENTEAFF. In nucleotides, the CDR3 is TGTGCCAGTACGTTGACAGAGAACACTGAAGCTTTCTTT.

The J gene is TRBJ2-7, the V gene TRBV5-1, with 9 bases identical to TRBD1. The CDR3 spans 14 residues. V lost 7 bases and J lost 4; bases outside the gene matches: 9. Germline loops: CDR1 SGHRS, CDR2 YFSETQ. The DNA of the CDR3 is TGCGCCAGCTACGACGGGACAGGGAGTTACGAGCAGTACTTC. It specifies CASYDGTGSYEQYF.

V and J are TRBV5-1 and TRBJ2-5, with TRBD2 identical over 9 bases. CDR3 length: 20 amino acids. Trimming cost V 4 bases and J 5 bases; bases outside gene matches: 24. The V gene's germline CDR1 is SGHRS and CDR2 YFSETQ. CDR3 nucleotides: TGCGCCAGCAGCCTGGTTAGGCGGGAGGGCCTATCTTCGGCGTCGGAGACCCAGTACTTC. This translates into CASSLVRREGLSSASETQYF.

This clonotype was observed a few times. This sequence joins TRBV12-3 or TRBV12-4 and TRBJ2-2, with 9 bases that match TRBD2. The V and J ends lost 9 bases and 0 bases, in that order; junction bases with no gene match: 5. The CDR3 has 15 amino acids. CDR3 in amino acids: CASGAGGSNTGELFF. The CDR3, as DNA: TGTGCCAGTGGGGCGGGGGGGTCGAACACCGGGGAGCTGTTTTTT.

The chain uses TRBV10-3 and TRBJ2-1, with 9 bases lining up with TRBD1. The V and J ends lost 2 bases and 6 bases, in that order; junction bases with no gene match: 17. Germline-derived CDR1 and CDR2 are ENHRY and SYGVKD. The CDR3 runs to 19 residues. The CDR3 nucleotides are TGTGCCATCAGTGAGGATTTAGTAGTCGGGACAGGGTATGTCAATGAGCAGTTCTTC. Protein: CAISEDLVVGTGYVNEQFF.

This chain joins TRBV11-2 and TRBJ2-2; D is perhaps TRBD1 (6 bases). CDR1 and CDR2 from the germline V gene are SGHAT and FQNNGV. The CDR3 covers 15 residues. Between the trimmed V and J ends, which lost 5 bases and 5 bases, there was a span of 15 bases. CDR3 loop: CASSGGHAETGELFF. The CDR3 DNA sequence: TGTGCCAGCAGCGGGGGACATGCGGAGACCGGGGAGCTGTTTTTT.

This clonotype was recorded only once. The chain employs TRBV4-2 and TRBJ1-1; D is uncertain. There are 16 residues in the CDR3. Germline lookup yields CDR1 LGHNA and CDR2 YNFKEQ. Trimming cost V 0 bases and J 2 bases, with 13 bases left between them. The CDR3 DNA reads TGTGCCAGCAGCCAAGATGGGAGTATCCTCAACACTGAAGCTTTCTTT. Translated: CASSQDGSILNTEAFF.

This clonotype showed up just a few times. The gene calls are TRBV4-1 and TRBJ1-1, with a possible D match to TRBD1 (6 bases). The CDR3 covers 16 residues. V was trimmed by 3 bases and J by 1 base, leaving 15 bases between them. Germline V lookup: CDR1 MGHRA, CDR2 YSYEKL. CDR3 sequence (DNA): TGCGCCAGCAGCCATTCAGGGGTCTGGCGGAACACTGAAGCTTTCTTT. It encodes CASSHSGVWRNTEAFF.

The rearrangement uses TRBV6-1 and TRBJ2-2; TRBD2 aligns across 10 bases. V was clipped by 4 bases and J by 5 bases; unmatched bases: 4. CDR1 MNHNS and CDR2 SASEGT come from the germline V gene. This CDR3 comprises 15 residues. The chain's CDR3 is CASSALAGRTGELFF. The CDR3 region has the DNA TGTGCCAGCAGTGCACTAGCGGGAAGGACCGGGGAGCTGTTTTTT.

This clonotype has only a few counts. This chain joins TRBV12-3 or TRBV12-4 and TRBJ1-2; D might be TRBD1 (5 bases). The V end was cut by 6 bases, the J end by 1 base, with 12 bases between. This CDR3 comprises 14 residues. CDR3: CASSRTDSNYGYTF. In DNA, the CDR3 is TGTGCCAGCAGCCGGACCGACAGTAACTATGGCTACACCTTC.

The chain uses TRBV7-2 and TRBJ2-3; 10 nucleotides match TRBD2. CDR3 length: 17 amino acids. Per germline, CDR1 SGHTA and CDR2 FQGNSA. V gave up 6 bases and J gave up 0 bases; unmatched junction bases: 9. Here the CDR3 DNA reads TGTGCCAGCAGGCCTAGCCTAGCGGGAGAGAGCACAGATACGCAGTATTTT. Translated: CASRPSLAGESTDTQYF.

This clonotype was detected only a few times. CDR3 residues: CASSLGAPHQETQYF. Here the CDR3 DNA reads TGTGCCAGCAGCTTAGGAGCCCCGCACCAAGAGACCCAGTACTTC. The chain uses TRBV11-2 and TRBJ2-5, with D unclear. Germline-derived CDR1 and CDR2 are SGHAT and FQNNGV. The CDR3 is 15 amino acids. Trimming took 1 base from V and 0 from J, leaving 9 bases between them.